This T cell receptor (beta chain) was recorded in a study of OX40 agonist ivuxolimab in advanced cancers. Study summary: With a range of 23 to 79, age averaged approximately 55 years, and around 83% were male. Three patients got partial responses; one had hepatocellular carcinoma and two had cutaneous melanoma. Findings and limits, study-wide: Compared with CD4+, CD8+ T cells on average had more expanded clones.

TCRdb's copy holds only in-frame clones and misses some; the assay was immunoSEQ multiplex PCR. The sample has some 140,000 clones; under 95% are singletons. Remarks on this clone: What it binds is not known.

The CDR3 extends over 11 amino acids. Per the germline V gene, CDR1 is MNHEY and CDR2 is SVGAGI. V lost 5 bases and J 7 bases, leaving 5 bases between the germline ends. The sequencing used CD4+ or CD8+ T cells sorted from blood, collected in a trial of the OX40 agonist ivuxolimab. The chain uses TRBV6-5 and TRBJ2-2, with D hard to call. This clonotype was sampled from an adult with an advanced solid tumor such as melanoma, head and neck, liver or kidney cancer. CDR3 residues: CASSRGGELFF. CDR3 bases: TGTGCCAGCAGTAGAGGCGGGGAGCTGTTTTTT.